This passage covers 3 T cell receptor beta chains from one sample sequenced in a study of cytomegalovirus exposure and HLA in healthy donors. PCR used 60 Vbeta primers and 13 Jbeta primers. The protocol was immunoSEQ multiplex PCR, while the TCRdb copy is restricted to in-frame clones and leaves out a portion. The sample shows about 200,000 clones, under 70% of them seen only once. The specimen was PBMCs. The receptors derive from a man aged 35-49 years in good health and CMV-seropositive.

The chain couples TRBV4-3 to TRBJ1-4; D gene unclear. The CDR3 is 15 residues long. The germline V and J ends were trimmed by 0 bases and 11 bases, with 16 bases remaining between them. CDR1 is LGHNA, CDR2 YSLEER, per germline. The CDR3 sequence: CASSQDGSRSGKLFF. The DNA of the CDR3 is TGCGCCAGCAGCCAAGACGGCAGCCGGTCGGGGAAACTGTTTTTT.

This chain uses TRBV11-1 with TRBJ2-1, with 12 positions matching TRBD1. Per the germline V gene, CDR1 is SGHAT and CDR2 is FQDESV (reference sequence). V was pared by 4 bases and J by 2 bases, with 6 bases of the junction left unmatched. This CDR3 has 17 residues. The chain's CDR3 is CASSSRDRGRAYNEQFF. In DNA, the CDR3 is TGTGCCAGCAGCTCCCGGGACAGGGGGCGTGCCTACAATGAGCAGTTCTTC.

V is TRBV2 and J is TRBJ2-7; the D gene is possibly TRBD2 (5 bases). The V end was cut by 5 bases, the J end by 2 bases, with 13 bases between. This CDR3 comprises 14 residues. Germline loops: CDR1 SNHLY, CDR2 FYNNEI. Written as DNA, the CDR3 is TGTGCCAGCAGTAAATCCAGCGGCCCCTACGAGCAGTACTTC. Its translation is CASSKSSGPYEQYF. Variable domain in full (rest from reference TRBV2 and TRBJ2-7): EPEVTQTPSHQVTQMGQEVILRCVPISNHLYFYWYRQILGQKVEFLVSFYNNEISEKSEIFDDQFSVERPDGSNFTLKIRSTKLEDSAMYFCASSKSSGPYEQYFGPGTRLTVT.